The sample holds one count of the clone carrying this TCR beta chain. Its target is unknown. This entry is derived from a study of OX40 agonist ivuxolimab in advanced cancers. In the study overall: Every 2 weeks, patients received ivuxolimab intravenously, dosed at 0.01 to 10 mg/kg. The study, taken as a whole, reports: In the expanded peripheral T cells, antigen specificity was never determined.

Profiled with immunoSEQ multiplex PCR; TCRdb holds only in-frame clones, not every one. The sample holds about 49,000 clones, around 85% seen once. V lost 3 bases to trimming and J lost 0 bases, with 6 bases between them. The CDR3 runs 12 residues. Per the germline V gene, CDR1 is GTSNPN and CDR2 is SVGIG (reference sequence). The sequences come from CD4+ or CD8+ T cells sorted from blood, collected in a trial of the OX40 agonist ivuxolimab. This clonotype originated in an adult with an advanced solid tumor such as melanoma, head and neck, liver or kidney cancer. V is TRBV30 and J is TRBJ2-7, with D possibly TRBD2 on 5 matching bases. The CDR3 sequence is CAWRGSSYEQYF. The CDR3 DNA is TGTGCCTGGAGGGGGAGCTCCTACGAGCAGTACTTC.